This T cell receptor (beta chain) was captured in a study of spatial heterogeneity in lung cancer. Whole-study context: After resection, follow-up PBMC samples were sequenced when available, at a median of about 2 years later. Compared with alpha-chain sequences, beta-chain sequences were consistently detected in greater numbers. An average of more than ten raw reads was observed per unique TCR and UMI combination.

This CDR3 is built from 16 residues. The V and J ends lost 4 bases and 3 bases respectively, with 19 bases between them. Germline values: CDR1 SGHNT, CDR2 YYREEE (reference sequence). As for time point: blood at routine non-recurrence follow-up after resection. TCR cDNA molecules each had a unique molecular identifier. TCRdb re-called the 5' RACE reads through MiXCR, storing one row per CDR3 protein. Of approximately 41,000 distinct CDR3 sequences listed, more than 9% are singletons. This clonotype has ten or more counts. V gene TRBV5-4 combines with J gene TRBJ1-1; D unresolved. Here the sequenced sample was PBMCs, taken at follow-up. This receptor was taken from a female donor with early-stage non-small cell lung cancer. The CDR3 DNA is TGTGCCAGCAGCCCGGGCGGATCCCAAAGGGACACTGAAGCTTTCTTT. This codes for CASSPGGSQRDTEAFF.